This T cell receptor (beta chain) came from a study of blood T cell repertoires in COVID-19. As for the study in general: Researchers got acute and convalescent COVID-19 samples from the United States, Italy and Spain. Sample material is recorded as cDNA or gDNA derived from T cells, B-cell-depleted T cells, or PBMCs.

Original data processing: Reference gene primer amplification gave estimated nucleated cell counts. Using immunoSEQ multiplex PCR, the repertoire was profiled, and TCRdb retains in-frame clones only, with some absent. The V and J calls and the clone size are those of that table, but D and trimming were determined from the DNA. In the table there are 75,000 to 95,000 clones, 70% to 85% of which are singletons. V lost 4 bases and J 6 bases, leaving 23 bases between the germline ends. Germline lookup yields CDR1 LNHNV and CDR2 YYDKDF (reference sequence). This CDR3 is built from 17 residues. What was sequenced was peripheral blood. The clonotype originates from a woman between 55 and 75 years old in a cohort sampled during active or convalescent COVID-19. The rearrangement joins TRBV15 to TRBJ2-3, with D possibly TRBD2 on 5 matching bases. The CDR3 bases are TGTGCCACCAGCACCGACTATGTCGTCGCTTCGGTGGATACGCAGTATTTT. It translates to CATSTDYVVASVDTQYF. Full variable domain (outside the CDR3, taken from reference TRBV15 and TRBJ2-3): DAMVIQNPRYQVTQFGKPVTLSCSQTLNHNVMYWYQQKSSQAPKLLFHYYDKDFNNEADTPDNFQSRRPNTSFCFLDIRSPGLGDTAMYLCATSTDYVVASVDTQYFGPGTRLTVL.